This T cell receptor beta chain was sequenced for a study of Ad26.COV2.S vaccination and SARS-CoV-2 variants (dated by TCRdb to the early 2020s). With respect to the entire study: Vaccine-arm donors came from COV1001, a multicentre, randomized, double-blind, placebo-controlled phase I-IIa trial of Ad26.COV2.S in healthy adults. Dosing of Ad26.COV2.S was intramuscular, at either 5x10^10 or 1x10^11 viral particles, delivered as one shot or as two shots spaced 56 days apart. TCRbeta repertoire sequencing served as the tool for gauging how specific and how broad the SARS-CoV-2-reactive T cell receptors were following Ad26.COV2.S vaccination. The TCR-sequenced set comprised around 32 samples: about 19 Ad26.COV2.S vaccine recipients, 5 placebo recipients and 8 SARS-CoV-2 convalescent individuals. Trial participants were randomized into five groups of five: low-dose or high-dose Ad26.COV2.S given once or twice, or placebo on both occasions. Blinding of investigators to trial group allocation was maintained during experiments and outcome assessment. On the study overall, not on this receptor specifically: According to the authors, total T cell responses may have been underestimated by the TCR breadth and depth analyses. Spike-specific TCR breadth was higher in Ad26.COV2.S recipients than in placebo recipients (P = 0.0014). Non-spike TCR breadth was comparable between vaccine and placebo recipients, consistent with the vaccine containing only spike. After vaccination, substantial breadth of spike-specific CD8+ and CD4+ T cell responses was reported. Comparing responses between vaccine doses or regimens was not something the study was powered to do.

The treatment or condition tag for this specimen amounts to: 15 to 20 received Ad26.COV2.S at low or high dose, single or two shots; about 5 received placebo; per-sample allocation not given. For vaccine and placebo recipients, the sequenced repertoires came from samples collected on day 63 after the first injection. Between 29 July and 7 August 2020, Cohort 1b enrolled 20 to 30 adults aged 18-55 years at one site in Boston, USA. Ad26.COV2.S was a replication-incompetent adenovirus type 26 vector that expressed a prefusion-stabilized SARS-CoV-2 spike protein derived from the original Wuhan strain. The sample holds one count of this clone. Its binding antigen is unknown. No quality values exist for individual bases; no much larger clone is one base distant. TCRbeta CDR3 regions were sequenced with the immunoSEQ Assay. After extraction, genomic DNA underwent amplification by bias-controlled multiplex PCR, followed by high-throughput sequencing. Per the authors' processing: To quantify the absolute abundance of each unique TCRbeta CDR3 region, sequences were collapsed and filtered. Usable DNA was measured by amplifying reference genes present in all nucleated cells, and TCRbeta template counts were normalized to that usable DNA to estimate T cell fraction. Repertoire TCRs were annotated as SARS-CoV-2-specific by exact matching of V gene, CDR3 amino acid sequence and J gene to a known reactive TCR set. The reference SARS-CoV-2 TCR set came from MIRA and was filtered for enrichment in COVID-19-positive ImmuneCODE repertoires, removing public or cross-reactive TCRs. Based on the MIRA antigens, annotated TCRs were further analysed at the level of specific ORF or position within ORF. Depth was the summed frequency of annotated unique rearrangements, while breadth was defined as annotated unique rearrangements over total unique productive rearrangements. Two-sided Wilcoxon rank-sum tests were applied when comparing TCR breadth between groups. TCRdb carries this immuneACCESS record with in-frame sequences only. Its versions omit some clonotypes, under half of them owing to an unresolved V gene in the studies checked, with the rest unexplained. The V and J calls and clone size are taken from that table; D and trimming were inferred from the DNA. The sample table contains some 640,000 clones; only one count was recorded for more than 70% of them. The ten largest account for approximately 1.5% of the sample.

Between the V and J ends, shortened by 10 bases and 4 bases respectively, the junction contains 19 bases. The CDR3 contains 15 residues, cysteine and phenylalanine counted. Of the read, only the CDR3 DNA is kept; its 45 bases are in frame from base 1. Reading the germline V gene gives CDR1 KGHDR and CDR2 SFDVKD. This receptor was identified in a person between 18 and 65 years old who received the Ad26.COV2.S COVID-19 vaccine or a placebo. Recombination linked TRBV24-1 to TRBJ2-1; the D region is possibly TRBD1 or TRBD2, each matching across 6 bases. Sample: peripheral blood, taken in a trial of Ad26.COV2.S vaccine versus placebo. CDR3 loop: CATGVGGGTYNEQFF. The DNA sequence is TGTGCCACAGGGGTAGGAGGGGGGACTTACAATGAGCAGTTCTTC.